This entry lists 8 T cell receptor beta chains sequenced from one sample in a study of cytomegalovirus exposure and HLA in healthy donors. Primers: 60 Vbeta forward and 13 Jbeta reverse. Data came from immunoSEQ multiplex PCR; TCRdb stores just in-frame clones and leaves some out. This table has 95,000 to 150,000 clones, approximately 75% appearing once. Sequencing was done on a sample of PBMCs. The receptor set was obtained from a man aged 40-50 years in good health and CMV-seronegative.

This clone has just one count. V and J are TRBV7-2 and TRBJ2-5; TRBD2 agrees at 8 bases. Looked up from germline, CDR1 is SGHTA and CDR2 is FQGNSA. This CDR3 is 17 amino acids long. The V and J ends lost 1 base and 13 bases, in that order; junction bases with no gene match: 20. The CDR3 protein is CASSLVSGGVSATRWYF. CDR3 nucleotides: TGTGCCAGCAGCTTAGTGTCGGGGGGGGTTTCTGCTACAAGATGGTACTTC.

The chain carries TRBV6-6 and TRBJ2-7; 11 bases line up with TRBD2. The CDR3 loop spans 16 amino acids. The trim removed 0 bases at V and 4 bases at J, leaving 5 bases unmatched. The germline V gene encodes CDR1 MNHNY and CDR2 SVGAGI (reference sequence). CDR3 nucleotide sequence: TGTGCCAGCAGTTACTCGGGTCCTAGCGGGGGGTACGAGCAGTACTTC. It specifies CASSYSGPSGGYEQYF.

This clone has just one count. The chain couples TRBV19 to TRBJ2-7, with TRBD1 matching over 8 bases. V lost 5 bases, J lost 4 bases, and 13 bases stayed unmatched. Germline CDR1 is LNHDA and CDR2 is SQIVND (reference sequence). The CDR3 spans 16 residues. The CDR3 is CASSSPQTGVAYEQYF. The CDR3 region has the DNA TGTGCCAGTAGTTCCCCCCAGACAGGGGTCGCATACGAGCAGTACTTC.

A remark on this clone: Other nucleotide sequences in the sample specify the same CDR3. Here the CDR3 DNA reads TGTGCCAGCAGCTCAACAGGGTACGGCTACACCTTC. It specifies CASSSTGYGYTF. The V call is TRBV7-2, the J call TRBJ1-2, with D possibly TRBD1 on 6 matching bases. The V gene lost 4 bases and the J gene lost 8 bases, with 11 bases spanning the gap. This CDR3 spans 12 amino acids. Germline lookup yields CDR1 SGHTA and CDR2 FQGNSA.

The rearrangement links TRBV5-4 to TRBJ2-3; weak D call: TRBD1 (5 bases). Between the trimmed V and J ends, which lost 3 bases and 1 base, there was a span of 12 bases. The CDR3 consists of 15 residues. Germline loops: CDR1 SGHNT, CDR2 YYREEE (reference sequence). The CDR3 DNA reads TGTGCCAGCAGCTCCAACAGGTTTGGCACAGATACGCAGTATTTT. This sequence encodes CASSSNRFGTDTQYF.

About this clone itself: A read error may produce the germline difference seen at one junction end. This chain uses TRBV5-6 with TRBJ2-6, with TRBD1 as a possible D gene (5 bases). This CDR3 contains 14 residues. Per germline, CDR1 SGHDT and CDR2 YYEEEE. The CDR3 DNA reads TGTGCCAGCAGCTTAGATTCTGGGGCCAACGGCCTGACTTTC. The encoded protein is CASSLDSGANGLTF.

In regard to this clone: A read error may produce the germline difference seen at one junction end. This sequence joins TRBV7-7 and TRBJ2-1; a weak D match, TRBD2 (5 bases). CDR3 length: 13 amino acids. Germline lookup yields CDR1 SSHAT and CDR2 FNYEAQ (reference sequence). The CDR3 DNA sequence: TGTGCTAGCAGCTTAGAGGCGGGCCACATGCAGTTCTTC. This sequence encodes CASSLEAGHMQFF.

CDR3 protein: CASSLVPSGTQYF. CDR3 in DNA: TGTGCCAGCAGCTTAGTTCCTAGCGGGACCCAGTACTTC. This chain connects TRBV7-2 to TRBJ2-5; TRBD2 agrees at 7 bases. The CDR3 totals 13 residues. CDR1 is SGHTA and CDR2 is FQGNSA in the germline V gene. V lost 1 base and J lost 7; bases outside the gene matches: 3.